These 9 T cell receptor beta chains came from one sample sequenced in a study of OX40 agonist ivuxolimab in advanced cancers. Profiled with immunoSEQ multiplex PCR; TCRdb holds only in-frame clones, not every one. The sample yields 50,000 to 65,000 clones, roughly 89% seen once. Sequencing was performed on CD4+ or CD8+ T cells sorted from blood, taken in a trial of the OX40 agonist ivuxolimab. The receptors here all came from an adult with an advanced solid tumor such as melanoma, head and neck, liver or kidney cancer.

The chain employs TRBV5-5 and TRBJ2-5; D gene uncertain. Germline lookup yields CDR1 SGHKS and CDR2 YYEKEE (reference sequence). V was shortened by 1 base and J by 11 bases, with 24 bases between the two germline ends. CDR3 size: 16 residues. The CDR3 bases are TGTGCCAGCAGCTTGTCCTTCGCAGCCAGTACGGGTGAGCAGTACTTC. It specifies CASSLSFAASTGEQYF.

The V and J genes are TRBV9 and TRBJ2-3; 7 nucleotides agree with TRBD1. The CDR3 spans 14 residues. Germline V gene lookup returns CDR1 SGDLS and CDR2 YYNGEE. The J segment lost 4 bases and the V segment lost 4 bases, leaving 6 bases of the junction unmatched. The chain's CDR3 is CASSPGQGADTQYF. CDR3 in DNA: TGTGCCAGCAGCCCCGGCCAGGGGGCAGATACGCAGTATTTT.

The chain is built from TRBV6-1 and TRBJ2-7; D possibly matches TRBD1 or TRBD2 (5 bases each). This CDR3 region has 14 residues. V lost 6 bases to trimming and J lost 1 base, with 13 bases between them. Looked up from germline, CDR1 is MNHNS and CDR2 is SASEGT. The CDR3 nucleotides read TGTGCCAGCAGAAGGGACCGCTCTTCCTACGAGCAGTACTTC. This encodes CASRRDRSSYEQYF.

The chain uses TRBV6-1 and TRBJ2-7; 8 positions agree with TRBD1. Germline loops: CDR1 MNHNS, CDR2 SASEGT. Germline trimming cut 4 bases from V and 2 bases from J; bases unmatched to any gene: 4. The CDR3 spans 14 residues. CDR3 in amino acids: CASSGDRGAYEQYF. CDR3 coding DNA: TGTGCCAGCAGTGGTGACAGGGGCGCCTACGAGCAGTACTTC.

The J gene is TRBJ2-7, the V gene TRBV2; 10 bases are a match to TRBD2. The germline V gene encodes CDR1 SNHLY and CDR2 FYNNEI. CDR3 length equals 17 residues. V trimming: 5 bases; J trimming: 0 bases; junction bases outside the gene matches: 10. The CDR3 loop reads CASSRPSGGKSSYEQYF. CDR3 coding DNA: TGTGCCAGCAGTCGGCCTAGCGGGGGCAAGAGCTCCTACGAGCAGTACTTC.

The chain uses TRBV27 and TRBJ1-6; D call uncertain. The germline gives CDR1 MNHEY, CDR2 SMNVEV (reference sequence). With 0 bases removed from V and 6 bases from J, the gap between germline ends came to 3 bases. The CDR3 sequence is 13 residues long. The CDR3 is CASSLSFNSPLHF. The CDR3 DNA is TGTGCCAGCAGTTTATCGTTTAATTCACCCCTCCACTTT.

The rearrangement joins TRBV5-1 to TRBJ2-2, with D possibly matching TRBD1 (6 bases). The germline V and J ends were trimmed by 0 bases and 3 bases, with 6 bases remaining between them. The CDR3 is 14 amino acids. CDR1 is SGHRS, CDR2 YFSETQ, per germline. The CDR3 loop reads CASSLGGHTGELFF. CDR3 bases: TGCGCCAGCAGCTTGGGGGGGCACACCGGGGAGCTGTTTTTT.

This chain uses TRBV7-8 with TRBJ2-7; 11 bases map to TRBD1. The CDR3 consists of 15 residues. V was clipped by 3 bases and J by 4 bases; unmatched bases: 5. From germline, CDR1 is SGHVS and CDR2 FQNEAQ. The CDR3 sequence is CASSFQGQGGYEQYF. Written as DNA, the CDR3 is TGTGCCAGCAGCTTTCAGGGACAGGGGGGTTACGAGCAGTACTTC.

This clone has more than one count but fewer than ten. The gene calls are TRBV7-8 and TRBJ1-2; 7 bases align to TRBD1. CDR1 is SGHVS, CDR2 FQNEAQ, per germline. V was pared by 3 bases and J by 8 bases, with 12 bases of the junction left unmatched. The CDR3 sequence is 15 residues long. Written as DNA, the CDR3 is TGTGCCAGCAGCTTCGACAGGGCCAAGACTCTGGGCTACACCTTC. This codes for CASSFDRAKTLGYTF. The whole variable domain, remainder taken from reference TRBV7-8 and TRBJ1-2, is GAGVSQSPRYKVAKRGQDVALRCDPISGHVSLFWYQQALGQGPEFLTYFQNEAQLDKSGLPSDRFFAERPEGSVSTLKIQRTQQEDSAVYLCASSFDRAKTLGYTFGSGTRLTVV.